The 24 T cell receptor beta chains given below trace back to one sample, sequenced in a study of post-analysis software for immune sequencing data. Study-wide points: Higher frequency in patients than in controls was seen for about 5 TRBV segments, with TRBV5-6, TRBV5-1 and TRBV20-1 among them.

Antigens for these TCRs are unknown. Included in the TCR beta cDNA libraries were unique molecular identifiers. MiXCR was run by TCRdb on the PCR reads, yielding one entry per CDR3 protein. The sample carries more than 450,000 distinct CDR3 sequences, around 34% recorded once. The sequenced sample consisted of blood. The receptors here all came from a girl aged 2-17 years with multiple sclerosis.

The rearrangement links TRBV29-1 to TRBJ1-2, with a possible D match to TRBD1 (5 bases). With 4 bases removed from V and 2 bases from J, the gap between germline ends came to 14 bases. The germline gives CDR1 SQVTM, CDR2 ANQGSEA. The CDR3 covers 14 residues. The DNA for the CDR3 is TGCAGCGTTGGGGGGTTTGGGGGAAACTATGGCTACACCTTC. This codes for CSVGGFGGNYGYTF.

This chain uses TRBV4-1 with TRBJ1-5; no definite D call. Germline V CDR1 and CDR2: MGHRA, YSYEKL. Trimming stripped 2 bases from V and 0 bases from J, with 14 bases between. The CDR3 has 17 residues. CDR3 in amino acids: CASSQSGRRYSNQPQHF. CDR3 coding DNA: TGCGCCAGCAGCCAATCTGGCAGGCGTTATAGCAATCAGCCCCAGCATTTT.

This clonotype was counted at least ten times. The chain joins TRBV20-1 to TRBJ2-5, with 11 nucleotides matching TRBD2. Germline V CDR1 and CDR2: DFQATT, SNEGSKA (reference sequence). CDR3 size: 12 residues. Here the CDR3 DNA reads TGCTCCCGTAGCGGGGGGGCGAAGACCCAGTACTTC. This sequence encodes CSRSGGAKTQYF.

This clonotype has only a few counts. The V and J genes are TRBV3-1 and TRBJ2-7; tentatively, D is TRBD2 (7 bases). Looked up from germline, CDR1 is LGHDT and CDR2 is YNNKEL (reference sequence). The V end was cut by 0 bases, the J end by 4 bases, with 13 bases between. The CDR3 extends over 15 amino acids. The CDR3 region is CASSQDWGGAYEQYF. For the CDR3, the DNA is TGTGCCAGCAGCCAAGATTGGGGGGGGGCGTACGAGCAGTACTTC.

The chain has TRBV10-3 and TRBJ2-3, with 7 bases aligning to TRBD1. V shed 10 bases, J shed 0 bases, and the junction held 4 bases outside the gene matches. The CDR3 runs to 13 residues. Germline V lookup: CDR1 ENHRY, CDR2 SYGVKD. CDR3 bases: TGTGCCAGCCGGGACAGTAGCACAGATACGCAGTATTTT. This encodes CASRDSSTDTQYF.

V gene TRBV6-5 combines with J gene TRBJ1-2, with TRBD1 matching 8 bases. The CDR3 has 14 residues. Germline V gives CDR1 MNHEY, CDR2 SVGAGI. The J segment lost 4 bases and the V segment lost 8 bases, leaving 9 bases of the junction unmatched. The CDR3 bases are TGTGCCAGCGCCCGGACAGGGCTAGGCTATGGCTACACCTTC. Residues: CASARTGLGYGYTF.

The chain uses TRBV5-1 and TRBJ1-2; a possible D gene is TRBD1 (6 bases). The CDR3 contains 14 residues. CDR1 and CDR2 (germline): SGHRS, YFSETQ. The V end was cut by 0 bases, the J end by 5 bases, with 11 bases between. This CDR3 is CASSLEGGGYGYTF. The CDR3 DNA sequence: TGCGCCAGCAGCTTGGAAGGGGGAGGGTATGGCTACACCTTC.

The chain links TRBV20-1 to TRBJ2-1; 14 bases agree with TRBD2. Germline CDR1 DFQATT, CDR2 SNEGSKA (reference sequence). Unmatched junction bases numbered 3, after V lost 5 bases and J lost 9 bases. This CDR3 has 13 amino acids. In DNA, the CDR3 is TGCAGTGCTGGGACTAGCGGGGGAGGTGAGCAGTTCTTC. Its translation is CSAGTSGGGEQFF.

This clonotype showed up just a few times. The CDR3 DNA sequence: TGTGCCAGCAGCGTAGTCTACGCTGAAGCTTTCTTT. This encodes CASSVVYAEAFF. The rearrangement uses TRBV9 and TRBJ1-1; D gene uncertain. The V gene lost 0 bases and the J gene lost 6 bases, with 6 bases spanning the gap. Germline CDR1 reads SGDLS; CDR2 reads YYNGEE. The CDR3 spans 12 residues.

A word on this clonotype: At one of its ends the junction is not consistent with the germline gene, which may arise from a read error. The rearrangement links TRBV16 to TRBJ2-1, with 12 bases matching TRBD1. The CDR3 covers 15 residues. Germline V gene sequence: CDR1 KGHSY, CDR2 FQNENV. The CDR3 DNA reads as TGTGCCAGCAACCAATGGGACAGGGGGCTCAATGAGCAGTTCTTC. Amino acids: CASNQWDRGLNEQFF.

This clonotype has just a few counts. The J gene is TRBJ2-1, the V gene TRBV5-1; possible D gene TRBD2, 6 bases. CDR1 is SGHRS, CDR2 YFSETQ, per germline. The CDR3 is 14 amino acids. With 0 bases removed from V and 8 bases from J, the gap between germline ends came to 12 bases. The CDR3 is CASSLAASAHEQFF. CDR3 nucleotide sequence: TGCGCCAGCAGCTTGGCGGCTAGCGCTCATGAGCAGTTCTTC.

The CDR3 spells CASSLGPMGGEGTGELFF. CDR3 nucleotides: TGCGCCAGCAGCTTGGGGCCTATGGGAGGCGAAGGCACCGGGGAGCTGTTTTTT. This rearrangement joins TRBV5-1 to TRBJ2-2; D might be TRBD2 (6 bases). CDR3 length equals 18 residues. V gave up 0 bases and J gave up 4 bases, with 19 bases separating them. Looked up from germline, CDR1 is SGHRS and CDR2 is YFSETQ.

This clonotype was recorded a few times. This chain uses TRBV7-2 with TRBJ2-1; D unresolved. Germline lookup yields CDR1 SGHTA and CDR2 FQGNSA. V was pared by 3 bases and J by 0 bases, with 9 bases between. The CDR3 covers 15 residues. The CDR3 is CASSFRASSYNEQFF. The CDR3 DNA reads as TGTGCCAGCAGCTTTCGGGCGAGCTCCTACAATGAGCAGTTCTTC.

V gene TRBV6-6 combines with J gene TRBJ1-1; TRBD1 might be the D (6 bases). The ends were cut back, 4 bases at V and 1 base at J, with 10 bases in the middle. The germline CDR1 and CDR2 sequences are MNHNY and SVGAGI (reference sequence). The CDR3 totals 14 residues. CDR3 sequence reads: CASSSLDRNTEAFF. DNA for the CDR3: TGTGCCAGCAGTTCTTTGGACAGGAACACTGAAGCTTTCTTT.

This sequence joins TRBV7-9 and TRBJ1-2; D gene ambiguous. From germline, CDR1 is SEHNR and CDR2 FQNEAQ (reference sequence). V dropped 1 base and J dropped 3 bases, with 12 bases sitting between them. This CDR3 has 15 residues. The CDR3 here is CASSLEIGSYYGYTF. The CDR3 DNA is TGTGCCAGCAGCTTAGAAATAGGATCCTACTATGGCTACACCTTC.

The chain combines TRBV20-1 with TRBJ1-1; 7 bases align to TRBD1. V dropped 6 bases and J dropped 4; count of bases not matched to a gene: 8. This CDR3 contains 13 residues. The germline V gene encodes CDR1 DFQATT and CDR2 SNEGSKA (reference sequence). The CDR3 spells CSALQGVGTEAFF. The CDR3, as DNA: TGCAGTGCACTCCAGGGGGTGGGCACTGAAGCTTTCTTT.

This clonotype has a count of ten or more. J is TRBJ2-7 and V is TRBV15; either TRBD1 or TRBD2 may fit D (5 bases each). Trimming took 4 bases from V and 0 from J, leaving 16 bases between them. This CDR3 has 16 residues. CDR1 and CDR2 from the germline V gene are LNHNV and YYDKDF (reference sequence). As DNA, the CDR3 is TGTGCCACCAGCATCAACCGGGGCCCCAGCTCCTACGAGCAGTACTTC. It codes for CATSINRGPSSYEQYF.

This clonotype has more than one count but fewer than ten. The genes are TRBV3-1 and TRBJ2-7; 8 bases fit TRBD2. V trimming: 3 bases; J trimming: 2 bases; junction bases outside the gene matches: 3. Germline V gene sequence: CDR1 LGHDT, CDR2 YNNKEL (reference sequence). This CDR3 contains 14 residues. The CDR3 reads CASSHSGETYEQYF. The CDR3 DNA reads as TGTGCCAGCAGCCATAGCGGGGAGACCTACGAGCAGTACTTC.

The table lists this clonotype with a few counts. The gene calls are TRBV20-1 and TRBJ2-1; TRBD2 agrees at 14 bases. This CDR3 is 15 amino acids long. Germline V CDR1 and CDR2: DFQATT, SNEGSKA (reference sequence). J was trimmed by 8 bases and V by 3 bases; bases with no gene match: 6. The CDR3 is CSASRLAGGRDEQFF. DNA of the CDR3: TGCAGTGCTAGCCGACTAGCGGGGGGGCGTGATGAGCAGTTCTTC.

This clonotype was seen a few times. The chain recombines TRBV20-1 with TRBJ2-4; D is perhaps TRBD2 (6 bases). This CDR3 spans 15 amino acids. V shed 0 bases and J shed 3 bases, with 12 bases lying between them. The germline V gene encodes CDR1 DFQATT and CDR2 SNEGSKA (reference sequence). CDR3 sequence: CSARDKTGGKNIQYF. CDR3 nucleotides: TGCAGTGCTAGAGACAAGACCGGGGGCAAAAACATTCAGTACTTC.

The CDR3 DNA reads as TGTGCCAGCAGCTGGACCGGGACAGACTACGAGCAGTACTTC. It encodes CASSWTGTDYEQYF. V is TRBV7-8 and J is TRBJ2-7; TRBD1 agrees at 7 bases. Per the germline V gene, CDR1 is SGHVS and CDR2 is FQNEAQ. This CDR3 is 14 amino acids long. With 4 bases clipped from V and 3 bases from J, the junction kept 6 bases outside the gene matches.

The genes are TRBV3-1 and TRBJ2-2; tentatively, D is TRBD1 or TRBD2 (5 bases each). The germline V and J ends were trimmed by 4 bases and 6 bases, with 15 bases remaining between them. This CDR3 is built from 15 residues. Germline V gene lookup returns CDR1 LGHDT and CDR2 YNNKEL (reference sequence). The CDR3 is CASSRGTPGAGELFF. In DNA, the CDR3 is TGTGCCAGCAGCCGGGGGACCCCCGGGGCCGGGGAGCTGTTTTTT.

Concerning this clonotype: A much larger clone differs by one base, so this may be a read error. The rearrangement uses TRBV5-1 and TRBJ2-5; D may be TRBD1 or TRBD2 (6 bases each). The J call may be in error: the DNA end matches TRBJ2-7 better. CDR3 size: 15 residues. The V gene's germline CDR1 is SGHRS and CDR2 YFSETQ. The CDR3 nucleotides are TGCGCCAGCAGCGGACGTGTACGGGGGCCCTACGAGCAGTACTTC. Translation: CASSGRVRGPYEQYF.

This clonotype was picked up a small number of times. The CDR3 sequence: CASSLGGPLNEQFF. In nucleotides, the CDR3 is TGTGCCAGCAGCCTGGGCGGTCCCCTAAATGAGCAGTTCTTC. V usage is TRBV7-3 and J usage is TRBJ2-1; no clear D gene. CDR3 length: 14 amino acids. Germline V CDR1 and CDR2: SGHTA, FQGTGA. Trimming removed 5 bases at V and 7 bases at J, with 15 bases between.